A single sample is the source of the 12 T cell receptor beta chains below, sequenced in a study of blood T cell repertoires in COVID-19. Libraries were prepared by immunoSEQ multiplex PCR; TCRdb keeps only in-frame clonotypes and omits some of them. The sample yields under 300,000 clones, over 75% seen once. Source material: peripheral blood. These TCRs come from a woman aged 30 to 39 with acute or convalescent COVID-19.

This clone was found once. The chain carries TRBV29-1 and TRBJ1-4; TRBD1 matches at 8 bases. This CDR3 region has 13 residues. Looked up from germline, CDR1 is SQVTM and CDR2 is ANQGSEA. With V trimmed by 5 bases and J by 7 bases, 6 bases remained unmatched. In nucleotides, the CDR3 is TGCAGCGTTTTTGGACAGGGTAGTGAAAAACTGTTTTTT. This translates into CSVFGQGSEKLFF.

The chain recombines TRBV5-1 with TRBJ2-7; 7 bases are shared with TRBD2. The CDR3 contains 15 residues. Per germline, CDR1 SGHRS and CDR2 YFSETQ. J lost 3 bases, V lost 1 base, and 7 bases had no gene match. In DNA form, the CDR3 reads TGCGCCAGCAGCTTGTGGGGGGGAATTGTCTACGAGCAGTACTTC. It is translated as CASSLWGGIVYEQYF.

V is TRBV6-5 and J is TRBJ2-5; D possibly corresponds to TRBD2 (6 bases). CDR1 MNHEY and CDR2 SVGAGI come from the germline V gene. Trimming removed 4 bases from V and 5 bases from J, with 11 bases in between. There are 13 residues in the CDR3. The CDR3 nucleotides are TGTGCCAGCAGTTTTCGGGGGTCGGAGACCCAGTACTTC. Translating it yields CASSFRGSETQYF.

This chain links TRBV30 with TRBJ1-4, with D tentatively TRBD1 (5 bases). Germline CDR1 GTSNPN, CDR2 SVGIG (reference sequence). V lost 5 bases, J lost 8 bases, and 12 bases lay in between. The CDR3 totals 12 residues. This chain's CDR3 is CAWETDSEKLFF. In nucleotides, the CDR3 is TGTGCCTGGGAAACAGACAGCGAAAAACTGTTTTTT.

The rearrangement joins TRBV5-6 to TRBJ1-1; TRBD1 matches at 9 bases. CDR1 is SGHDT and CDR2 is YYEEEE in the germline V gene. This CDR3 is built from 13 residues. V trimming: 6 bases; J trimming: 7 bases; junction bases outside the gene matches: 7. The CDR3 sequence is CASTLGDRDEAFF. As DNA, the CDR3 is TGTGCCAGCACCCTTGGGGACAGGGATGAAGCTTTCTTT.

V is TRBV7-7 and J is TRBJ1-1; no clear D gene. The germline V gene encodes CDR1 SSHAT and CDR2 FNYEAQ (reference sequence). V lost 5 bases and J 1 base, leaving 11 bases between the germline ends. The CDR3 length is 14 residues. The CDR3 region is CASSPYAANTEAFF. In DNA, the CDR3 is TGTGCCAGCAGCCCCTATGCGGCGAACACTGAAGCTTTCTTT. Variable domain in full (rest from reference TRBV7-7 and TRBJ1-1): GAGVSQSPRYKVTKRGQDVTLRCDPISSHATLYWYQQALGQGPEFLTYFNYEAQPDKSGLPSDRFSAERPEGSISTLTIQRTEQRDSAMYRCASSPYAANTEAFFGQGTRLTVV.

V usage is TRBV18 and J usage is TRBJ2-2; D remains unclear. Germline CDR1 KGHSH, CDR2 LQKENI. The germline V and J ends were trimmed by 4 bases and 3 bases, with 15 bases remaining between them. The CDR3 has 16 amino acids. The CDR3 reads CASSLSRPSDTGELFF. The CDR3 bases are TGTGCCAGCTCACTATCTAGGCCCTCTGACACCGGGGAGCTGTTTTTT.

In this sample, this clone turned up once. This chain connects TRBV5-5 to TRBJ2-7, with TRBD1 matching over 9 bases. J lost 2 bases, V lost 5 bases, and 8 bases had no gene match. The germline CDR1 and CDR2 sequences are SGHKS and YYEKEE (reference sequence). The CDR3 contains 15 residues. The CDR3 reads CASSPPGQGTYEQYF. The CDR3 DNA sequence: TGTGCCAGCAGTCCACCGGGACAGGGTACCTACGAGCAGTACTTC.

The chain couples TRBV6-5 to TRBJ1-1, with D unclear. Trimming stripped 5 bases from V and 0 bases from J, with 13 bases between. Germline-derived CDR1 and CDR2 are MNHEY and SVGAGI. CDR3 length: 15 residues. The CDR3 DNA reads TGTGCCAGCAGTCCCGTTGAGTACGTGAACACTGAAGCTTTCTTT. Translated, it gives CASSPVEYVNTEAFF.

This sequence joins TRBV11-3 and TRBJ1-2; 9 bases agree with TRBD1. The CDR3 totals 14 residues. The V gene's germline CDR1 is SGHNT and CDR2 YENEEA. Unmatched junction bases numbered 8, after V lost 5 bases and J lost 7 bases. CDR3 protein: CASSPGRDRVGYTF. The CDR3 DNA sequence: TGTGCCAGCAGCCCAGGCCGGGACAGGGTTGGCTACACCTTC.

The chain carries TRBV29-1 and TRBJ1-1; perhaps TRBD1 as D (6 bases). Trimming cost V 4 bases and J 3 bases, with 15 bases left between them. Germline-derived CDR1 and CDR2 are SQVTM and ANQGSEA. The length of the CDR3 is 14 residues. CDR3 amino acids: CSVGPGGPDTEAFF. CDR3 nucleotides: TGCAGCGTTGGCCCCGGGGGGCCGGACACTGAAGCTTTCTTT.

The chain combines TRBV2 with TRBJ2-7; 10 nucleotides agree with TRBD1. Germline loops: CDR1 SNHLY, CDR2 FYNNEI. The V and J ends lost 2 bases and 2 bases, in that order; junction bases with no gene match: 3. CDR3 length equals 15 residues. CDR3 loop: CASSERTGGPYEQYF. The CDR3 DNA is TGTGCCAGCAGTGAAAGGACAGGGGGGCCCTACGAGCAGTACTTC.